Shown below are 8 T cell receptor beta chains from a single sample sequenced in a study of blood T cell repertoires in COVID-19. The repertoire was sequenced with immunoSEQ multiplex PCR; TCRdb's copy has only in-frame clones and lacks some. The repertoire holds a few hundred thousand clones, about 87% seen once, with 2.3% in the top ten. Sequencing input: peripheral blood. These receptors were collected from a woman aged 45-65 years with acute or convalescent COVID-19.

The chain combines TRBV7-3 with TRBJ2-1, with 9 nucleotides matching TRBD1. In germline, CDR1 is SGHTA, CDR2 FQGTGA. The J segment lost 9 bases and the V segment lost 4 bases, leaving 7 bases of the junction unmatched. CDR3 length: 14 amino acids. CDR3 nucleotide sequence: TGTGCCAGCAGCTCGAGGACAGGGGTTAGTGAGCAGTTCTTC. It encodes CASSSRTGVSEQFF.

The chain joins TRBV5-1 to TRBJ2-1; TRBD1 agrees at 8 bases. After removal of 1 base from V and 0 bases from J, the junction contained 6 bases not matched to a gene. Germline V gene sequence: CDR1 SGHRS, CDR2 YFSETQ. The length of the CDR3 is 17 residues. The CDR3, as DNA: TGCGCCAGCAGCTTGTGGACAGGGAGGTACTCCTACAATGAGCAGTTCTTC. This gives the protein CASSLWTGRYSYNEQFF.

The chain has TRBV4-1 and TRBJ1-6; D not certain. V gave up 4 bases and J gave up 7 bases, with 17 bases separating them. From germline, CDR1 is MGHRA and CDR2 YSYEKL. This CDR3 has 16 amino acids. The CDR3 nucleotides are TGCGCCAGCAGCCGGCAAGAATTTCCAAAAAATTCACCCCTCCACTTT. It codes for CASSRQEFPKNSPLHF.

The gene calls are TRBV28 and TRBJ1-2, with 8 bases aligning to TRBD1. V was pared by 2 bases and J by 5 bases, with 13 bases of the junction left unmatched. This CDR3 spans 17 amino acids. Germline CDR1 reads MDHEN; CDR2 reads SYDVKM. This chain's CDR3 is CASSLPQGVQGEYGYTF. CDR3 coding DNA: TGTGCCAGCAGTTTACCCCAGGGGGTACAGGGGGAGTATGGCTACACCTTC.

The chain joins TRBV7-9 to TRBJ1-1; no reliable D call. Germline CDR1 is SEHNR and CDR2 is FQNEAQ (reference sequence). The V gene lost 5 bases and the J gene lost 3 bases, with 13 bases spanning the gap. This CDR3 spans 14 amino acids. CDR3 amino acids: CASSRGGKYTEAFF. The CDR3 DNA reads TGTGCCAGCAGCCGCGGAGGGAAGTACACTGAAGCTTTCTTT.

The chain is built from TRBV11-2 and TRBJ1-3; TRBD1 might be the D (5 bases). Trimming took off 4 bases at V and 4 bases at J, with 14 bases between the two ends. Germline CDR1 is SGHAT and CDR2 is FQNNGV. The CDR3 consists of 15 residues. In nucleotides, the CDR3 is TGTGCCAGCAGCTCCCTTCAGGGTCTGGGAAACACCATATATTTT. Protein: CASSSLQGLGNTIYF.

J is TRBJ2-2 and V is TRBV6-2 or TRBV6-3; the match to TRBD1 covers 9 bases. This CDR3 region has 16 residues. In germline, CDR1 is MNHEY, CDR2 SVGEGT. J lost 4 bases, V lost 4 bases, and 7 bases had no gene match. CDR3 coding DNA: TGTGCCAGCAGTTCCAGGACAGGGGTGATCACCGGGGAGCTGTTTTTT. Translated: CASSSRTGVITGELFF.

This chain's CDR3 is CASSLVGQLNEKLFF. The CDR3 region has the DNA TGTGCCAGCAGCTTGGTGGGACAGCTTAATGAAAAACTGTTTTTT. V usage is TRBV5-8 and J usage is TRBJ1-4; 7 bases map to TRBD1. With 0 bases clipped from V and 4 bases from J, the junction kept 3 bases outside the gene matches. The CDR3 runs to 15 residues. Germline values: CDR1 SGHTS, CDR2 YDEGEE.